This T cell receptor (beta chain) was documented in a study of blood T cell repertoires in COVID-19. As for the study in general: Donors in the United States, Italy and Spain gave samples during acute or convalescent COVID-19. T cells, B-cell-depleted T cells, or PBMCs supplied cDNA or gDNA.

Recruitment covered 25 or so US areas and drew participants whose ages spanned roughly 18 to 95 years. Cohort 3 recovered donors had two negative PCRs, clearance, or symptom resolution. The CDR3 totals 15 residues. V was trimmed by 8 bases and J by 4 bases, leaving 17 bases between them. The germline V gene encodes CDR1 MDHEN and CDR2 SYDVKM. Libraries were prepared by immunoSEQ multiplex PCR; TCRdb keeps only in-frame clonotypes and omits some of them. The data hold roughly 250,000 clones, with roughly 88% observed a single time. The gene calls are TRBV28 and TRBJ1-4; D possibly corresponds to TRBD1 (5 bases). The material sequenced was PBMCs or T cells enriched from blood (not recorded which). The clonotype was recovered from a woman in her twenties or thirties who had recovered from COVID-19. The CDR3 DNA is TGTGCCAGCGGCTCCTCAGGGAGGCGTAATGAAAAACTGTTTTTT. Translation gives CASGSSGRRNEKLFF.